The clone carrying this TCR beta chain was seen a few times. The CDR3 sequence is 15 residues long. CDR1 and CDR2 (germline): SGHTA, FQGNSA. The V and J ends lost 5 bases and 1 base respectively, with 11 bases between them. The PCR was carried out with 60 Vbeta primers and 13 Jbeta primers. The assay was immunoSEQ multiplex PCR, and TCRdb's table has in-frame clones only and misses some. The sample includes about 160,000 clones, around two thirds of them seen just once. The sample belongs to a study of cytomegalovirus exposure and HLA in healthy donors. Overall study context: In a previous analysis, some 120 million unique TCR beta sequences were found from approximately 180 million T cells.

This receptor was obtained from a woman between 18 and 29 years old in good health and CMV-seronegative. The gene calls are TRBV7-2 and TRBJ2-2; D not resolved. Sequenced sample: PBMCs. The CDR3, as DNA: TGTGCCAGCAGCCCCTACTCTCTGAACACCGGGGAGCTGTTTTTT. It codes for CASSPYSLNTGELFF.